This TCR beta chain was sequenced in a study of human T cells and chemical hapten exposure. Time point specified: pre-sensitization, week 0. Treatment described: therapeutic diphenylcyclopropenone sensitization with weekly scalp DPC. Germline CDR1 is MNHEY and CDR2 is SVGEGT. Trimming left V 3 bases short and J 1 base short, with 13 bases between. The CDR3 sequence is 16 residues long. TCRdb re-called the RACE reads with MiXCR, one entry per CDR3 protein. The sample includes around 120,000 distinct CDR3 sequences, approximately 13% of them seen just once. This sequence joins TRBV6-2 or TRBV6-3 and TRBJ1-5; D is undetermined. The clonotype originates from a woman under 30 with alopecia areata. Some clones in this sample may be carry-over from other donors' samples. This material consisted of whole blood, taken in connection with sensitization to the hapten diphenylcyclopropenone (DPC). As DNA, the CDR3 is TGTGCCAGCAGTTATAACGCGGCGAGCAGCAATCAGCCCCAGCATTTT. Protein sequence: CASSYNAASSNQPQHF.